This T cell receptor (beta chain) was identified during a study of cytotoxic CD8 clonotypes in ibrutinib-treated CLL. Regarding the study as a whole: T-cell clonality at baseline went above that of age-matched healthy donors and rose and fell with circulating CD8+ T-cell counts. Sustained-remission and progressing patients were not sampled at matched times. Clonality increased at ibrutinib response, then returned toward baseline at progression.

As for this clone: The antigen is undetermined.

The CDR3 totals 13 residues. Trimming took off 3 bases at V and 2 bases at J, with 7 bases between the two ends. Germline values: CDR1 SGHAT, CDR2 FQNNGV. A 1 in 200,000 to 1 in 1 million T cell depth was the sequencing target. This table comes from immunoSEQ multiplex PCR, and its TCRdb copy is limited to in-frame clones, with some not included. The repertoire holds some 300,000 clones, with roughly 80% as singletons. The source of this sequence is a human donor with chronic lymphocytic leukemia. Sequenced material: PBMCs, taken before ibrutinib treatment. The gene calls are TRBV11-2 and TRBJ2-5; no clear D. The CDR3 DNA sequence: TGTGCCAGCAGCTTCGACGTACAAGAGACCCAGTACTTC. Protein sequence: CASSFDVQETQYF.